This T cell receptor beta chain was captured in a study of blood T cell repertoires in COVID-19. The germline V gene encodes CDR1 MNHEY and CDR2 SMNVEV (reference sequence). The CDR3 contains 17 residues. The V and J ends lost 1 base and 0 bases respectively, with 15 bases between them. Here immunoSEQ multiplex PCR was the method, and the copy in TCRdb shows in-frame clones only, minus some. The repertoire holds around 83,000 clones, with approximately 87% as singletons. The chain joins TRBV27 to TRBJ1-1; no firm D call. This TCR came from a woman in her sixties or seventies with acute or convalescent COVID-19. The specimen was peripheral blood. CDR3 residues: CASSLLMGGTMNTEAFF. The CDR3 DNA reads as TGTGCCAGCAGTTTATTGATGGGAGGAACCATGAACACTGAAGCTTTCTTT.